A single sample gave rise to the 10 T cell receptor beta chains below, sequenced in a study of blood T cell repertoires in COVID-19. Measured with immunoSEQ multiplex PCR; TCRdb has only the in-frame clones, and not every one. The data contain just over 300,000 clones, about 90% of them singletons. The sequenced sample consisted of PBMCs or T cells enriched from blood (not recorded which). These receptors were collected from a young woman with acute COVID-19.

This rearrangement joins TRBV5-1 to TRBJ2-7, with 9 bases aligning to TRBD1. CDR1 is SGHRS and CDR2 is YFSETQ in the germline V gene. Germline trimming cut 1 base from V and 2 bases from J; bases unmatched to any gene: 10. This CDR3 comprises 17 residues. CDR3 protein: CASSLWGMTGGAYEQYF. Written as DNA, the CDR3 is TGCGCCAGCAGCTTGTGGGGAATGACAGGGGGTGCCTACGAGCAGTACTTC.

V and J are TRBV9 and TRBJ1-6; 8 bases fit TRBD1. The CDR3 runs 15 residues. Germline trimming cut 3 bases from V and 2 bases from J; bases unmatched to any gene: 1. CDR1 is SGDLS, CDR2 YYNGEE, per germline. Written as DNA, the CDR3 is TGTGCCAGCAGCGCACAGGGGGCCTATAATTCACCCCTCCACTTT. Its protein is CASSAQGAYNSPLHF.

This clone was detected ten times or more. J is TRBJ2-7 and V is TRBV11-3; 11 nucleotides agree with TRBD1. The CDR3 extends over 14 amino acids. Germline CDR1 is SGHNT and CDR2 is YENEEA. After removal of 3 bases from V and 6 bases from J, the junction contained 4 bases not matched to a gene. In DNA, the CDR3 is TGTGCCAGCAGCTTCGGGACAGGGGGTGGCGAGCAGTACTTC. It specifies CASSFGTGGGEQYF.

The chain combines TRBV6-5 with TRBJ2-1; maybe TRBD1 (5 bases). In germline, CDR1 is MNHEY, CDR2 SVGAGI. CDR3 size: 11 residues. V was clipped by 6 bases and J by 8 bases, with 8 bases between them. CDR3 amino acids: CASSQGYEQFF. CDR3 bases: TGTGCCAGCAGCCAGGGCTATGAGCAGTTCTTC.

This sequence joins TRBV30 and TRBJ1-3; D might be TRBD1 (6 bases). CDR1 is GTSNPN and CDR2 is SVGIG in the germline V gene (reference sequence). CDR3 length: 14 residues. Trimming left V 5 bases short and J 0 bases short, with 11 bases between. The chain's CDR3 is CAWSQGFSGNTIYF. Written as DNA, the CDR3 is TGTGCCTGGTCTCAGGGGTTCTCTGGAAACACCATATATTTT.

The chain is built from TRBV12-3 or TRBV12-4 and TRBJ1-5; D is unclear. The V end was cut by 6 bases, the J end by 6 bases, with 9 bases between. This CDR3 spans 12 amino acids. Here the CDR3 DNA reads TGTGCCAGCAGCCCCCTCCGTCAGCCCCAGCATTTT. It is translated as CASSPLRQPQHF.

V gene TRBV19 combines with J gene TRBJ2-7; 9 bases line up with TRBD1. CDR1 LNHDA and CDR2 SQIVND come from the germline V gene (reference sequence). The CDR3 has 15 residues. J gave up 2 bases and V 8 bases, and 10 bases lay outside the gene matches. The CDR3 region is CASSYGTGSTYEQYF. CDR3 in DNA: TGTGCCAGTTCTTACGGGACAGGGTCCACCTACGAGCAGTACTTC.

The J gene is TRBJ2-7, the V gene TRBV7-2, with 8 positions matching TRBD1. V trimming: 1 base; J trimming: 12 bases; junction bases outside the gene matches: 14. The CDR3 consists of 15 residues. Germline CDR1 and CDR2: SGHTA and FQGNSA. The CDR3 loop is CASSLGQGQGGIWYF. The CDR3 nucleotides are TGTGCCAGCAGCTTAGGGCAAGGACAGGGAGGCATTTGGTACTTC.

The V and J genes are TRBV28 and TRBJ1-1, with D unresolved. Trimming removed 4 bases at V and 0 bases at J, with 6 bases between. Germline V gives CDR1 MDHEN, CDR2 SYDVKM. The CDR3 has 13 residues. CDR3 nucleotides: TGTGCCAGCAGTTCAGACATGAACACTGAAGCTTTCTTT. Amino acid sequence: CASSSDMNTEAFF. Full variable domain (outside the CDR3, taken from reference TRBV28 and TRBJ1-1): DVKVTQSSRYLVKRTGEKVFLECVQDMDHENMFWYRQDPGLGLRLIYFSYDVKMKEKGDIPEGYSVSREKKERFSLILESASTNQTSMYLCASSSDMNTEAFFGQGTRLTVV.

This clone has just a few counts. The chain is built from TRBV27 and TRBJ1-2; unclear D gene. The germline V gene has CDR1 MNHEY and CDR2 SMNVEV (reference sequence). This CDR3 spans 15 amino acids. Trimming pared 4 bases from V and 3 bases from J, leaving 15 bases between. The CDR3 loop is CASSSFRSTHYGYTF. The CDR3 DNA sequence: TGTGCCAGCAGTTCCTTCCGGAGTACTCACTATGGCTACACCTTC.